The source of this T cell receptor (beta chain) is a study of blood T cell repertoires in COVID-19 (dated by TCRdb to about 2020). The study in broad terms: The collaborator samples originated in the United States, Italy and Spain and spanned the acute and convalescent phases of COVID-19. The repertoires were released in a freely available public database intended as a resource for research on the immune response to SARS-CoV-2. The samples were drawn from the first 160 participants of the ongoing ImmuneRACE study and from 1,200 or so subjects provided by 6 global collaborators. Where HLA class I and class II types were available, the types were taken from metadata supplied by the sample provider, not from assay-based typing. Subjects who had been exposed to COVID-19, were actively infected with it, or had recovered from it provided the deeply sampled blood TCRbeta repertoires that made up the dataset. The prospective study material was composed of cDNA or gDNA derived from T cells, B-cell-depleted T cells, or PBMCs. Nearly every sample came with metadata listing a de-identified subject ID, COVID-19 status, age in years and sex. Beyond this particular receptor, the publication reports: The amount of clinical and demographic metadata varied by source and participant and was provided uncurated.

TCRbeta CDR3 regions were amplified from genomic DNA by means of the immunoSEQ Assay, a bias-controlled multiplex PCR. In the source study's methods: The number of nucleated cells in each sample was estimated by amplification of reference gene primers within the assay. Sequence reads were collapsed and filtered to measure the absolute abundance of every unique TCRbeta CDR3 rearrangement. For each sample, productive Simpson clonality was calculated as the square root of Simpson's diversity index across productive rearrangements. TCRdb obtained this table from immuneACCESS and retained in-frame rearrangements with V and J assigned. These tables miss some clones; where compared with another copy, unresolved V genes account for less than half of the shortfall, and the remainder is unexplained. V and J calls and clone size are copied from that table; D and trimming were computed from the DNA. In this sample the table shows about 220,000 clones, about nine tenths of which occur a single time. Of the sample, 2.2% falls within the top ten clones.

A second Seattle source provided samples from volunteer blood donors who had recovered from COVID-19. Collaborating institutions collected whole blood in K2EDTA tubes following their own protocols. For TCRbeta analysis, collaborators shipped samples as frozen whole blood, isolated PBMCs, or DNA extracted from either of those sample types. Notes on this clone: Its binding antigen is unknown. There are no base qualities to consult, and no much larger clone falls within one base.

Germline trimming: 6 bases from V, 8 bases from J; junction bases outside gene matches: 6. As encoded in the germline V gene, CDR1 is SGHVS while CDR2 is FNYEAQ. From the cysteine through the phenylalanine, the CDR3 covers 12 amino acids. The read is trimmed to its CDR3 DNA, 36 bases read in frame from base 1. The chain is encoded by TRBV7-6 joined to TRBJ1-1; TRBD1 aligns with 7 central bases. This clonotype was obtained from a man younger than 40 who had recovered from COVID-19. The specimen was peripheral blood. In nucleotides, the sequence is TGTGCCAGCAGTTTTGGGACAGCAGAAGCTTTCTTT. It codes for CASSFGTAEAFF.